This TCR beta chain emerged from a study of shared clonotypes between healthy human individuals. Study in general: There were three CD4 naive, three CD4 memory, two CD8 naive and one CD8 memory plates per donor. General study findings and limits: Generally, naive subsets came out with larger estimated richness than memory subsets.

The method was immunoSEQ multiplex PCR; TCRdb's version includes in-frame clones alone and lacks a portion of them. The sample shows about 1.1 million clones, around 77% of them seen only once. CD4+ cells underwent separation, giving CD45RA+ naive and CD45RA-negative memory subsets. With regard to this clone: Its matching antigen is unknown.

J gave up 11 bases and V 6 bases, and 5 bases lay outside the gene matches. Germline loops: CDR1 MNHNY, CDR2 SVGAGI (reference sequence). This CDR3 region has 13 residues. This receptor was obtained from a man aged 18 to 29 in good health. Some clones in this sample may be carry-over from other donors' samples. Sequenced input: memory CD4+ T cells from PBMCs. Subset reported: CD45RA-negative fraction. The chain carries TRBV6-6 and TRBJ1-5; 12 positions agree with TRBD1. DNA for the CDR3: TGTGCCAGCAGCCGGGACAGGGGGCTGGCCCAGCATTTT. Protein sequence: CASSRDRGLAQHF.